The next 14 T cell receptor beta chains were all read from a single sample in a study of T-cell memory formation after mild COVID-19. TCRdb fed the 5' RACE reads into MiXCR, producing one record per CDR3 protein. The table lists 85,000 to 120,000 distinct CDR3 sequences, 9.5% to 15% of them singletons. Sequenced: PBMCs or a T cell subset sorted from them (not recorded which). The receptors shown here come from an adult woman who had mild COVID-19 (a few samples of this study predate the infection). Cell type and time point are not known.

This chain joins TRBV7-9 and TRBJ1-4; 8 bases agree with TRBD1. The germline V gene has CDR1 SEHNR and CDR2 FQNEAQ (reference sequence). The junction had 7 bases not matched to a gene; V was cut back by 0 bases and J by 4 bases. This CDR3 has 17 residues. The CDR3 nucleotides are TGTGCCAGCAGCTTAGCTCTTTGGGACAGGAGTAATGAAAAACTGTTTTTT. Translating it yields CASSLALWDRSNEKLFF.

V usage is TRBV25-1 and J usage is TRBJ2-4, with 9 bases identical to TRBD1. The ends lost 4 bases at V and 1 base at J; junction bases unmatched: 11. Germline CDR1 and CDR2: MGHDK and SYGVNS. CDR3 length: 18 residues. CDR3 protein: CASSAWTGATGAKNIQYF. CDR3 nucleotide sequence: TGTGCCAGCAGTGCCTGGACAGGGGCCACAGGGGCCAAAAACATTCAGTACTTC.

This clonotype was observed a handful of times. The V gene is TRBV3-1, the J gene TRBJ2-7; 14 bases fit TRBD2. The CDR3 contains 17 residues. The V gene's germline CDR1 is LGHDT and CDR2 YNNKEL (reference sequence). After removal of 3 bases from V and 6 bases from J, the junction contained 10 bases not matched to a gene. CDR3 region: CASSHAGTSGRPGEQYF. CDR3 bases: TGTGCCAGCAGCCACGCCGGGACTAGCGGGAGACCAGGCGAGCAGTACTTC.

The genes are TRBV7-8 and TRBJ2-7; 7 bases agree with TRBD2. Germline V gene lookup returns CDR1 SGHVS and CDR2 FQNEAQ. The CDR3 consists of 17 residues. V lost 0 bases, J lost 0 bases, and 8 bases stayed unmatched. CDR3 nucleotide sequence: TGTGCCAGCAGCTTAGCCACGGGGGGTGCTCACTCCTACGAGCAGTACTTC. This sequence encodes CASSLATGGAHSYEQYF.

This clonotype appeared a few times. The rearrangement links TRBV27 to TRBJ2-7, with D maybe TRBD2 (6 bases). The CDR3 is 15 residues long. The V gene lost 5 bases and the J gene lost 3 bases, with 17 bases spanning the gap. Germline V lookup: CDR1 MNHEY, CDR2 SMNVEV (reference sequence). The CDR3 protein is CASSLRDSRHYEQYF. CDR3 in DNA: TGTGCCAGCAGTCTCCGGGACTCCCGCCACTACGAGCAGTACTTC.

The rearrangement uses TRBV7-2 and TRBJ2-7, with D perhaps matching TRBD2 (5 bases). Deletions cut 0 bases from V and 1 base from J, with 7 bases between. CDR3 length: 14 amino acids. The germline V gene encodes CDR1 SGHTA and CDR2 FQGNSA. CDR3 sequence (DNA): TGTGCCAGCAGCTTAGCCGGGGAATCCTACGAGCAGTACGTC. Its translation is CASSLAGESYEQYV.

The V and J genes are TRBV11-2 and TRBJ2-2; 11 positions agree with TRBD2. Germline trimming cut 4 bases from V and 4 bases from J; bases unmatched to any gene: 8. Per the germline V gene, CDR1 is SGHAT and CDR2 is FQNNGV. The CDR3 covers 17 residues. The DNA for the CDR3 is TGTGCCAGCAGCTCGTCCCTAGCGGGGGGCACCACCGGGGAGCTGTTTTTT. It specifies CASSSSLAGGTTGELFF.

This clonotype was recorded many times. The V call is TRBV6-5, the J call TRBJ2-1; D call uncertain. The CDR3 length is 11 residues. V lost 2 bases and J lost 5, with 1 base in between. Germline CDR1 MNHEY, CDR2 SVGAGI. CDR3 sequence: CASSYNNEQFF. In nucleotides, the CDR3 is TGTGCCAGCAGTTACAACAATGAGCAGTTCTTC.

This clonotype came up a few times. This chain connects TRBV14 to TRBJ2-1; D gene ambiguous. V dropped 1 base and J dropped 6 bases, with 4 bases sitting between them. CDR1 is SGHDN, CDR2 FVKESK, per germline. The CDR3 runs 12 residues. The CDR3 here is CASSQAPNEQFF. Written as DNA, the CDR3 is TGTGCCAGCAGCCAAGCGCCCAATGAGCAGTTCTTC.

There are a few counts of this clonotype. This chain connects TRBV20-1 to TRBJ2-1; 7 positions agree with TRBD1. The germline CDR1 and CDR2 sequences are DFQATT and SNEGSKA (reference sequence). This CDR3 region has 15 residues. Germline trimming cut 5 bases from V and 0 bases from J; bases unmatched to any gene: 7. Here the CDR3 DNA reads TGCAGTGCTCTACCTCGGGACAGCTCCTACAATGAGCAGTTCTTC. Encoded protein: CSALPRDSSYNEQFF.

This clonotype occurred a few times. The V and J genes are TRBV4-1 and TRBJ2-7; D call uncertain. The CDR3 is made up of 13 amino acids. Germline lookup yields CDR1 MGHRA and CDR2 YSYEKL. With 0 bases removed from V and 3 bases from J, the gap between germline ends came to 6 bases. The CDR3 sequence: CASSQDEYYEQYF. CDR3 sequence (DNA): TGCGCCAGCAGCCAAGATGAGTACTACGAGCAGTACTTC.

The J gene is TRBJ2-3, the V gene TRBV12-3 or TRBV12-4; the match to TRBD2 covers 12 bases. Losses at the gene ends were 3 bases for V and 1 base for J; bases not matched to a gene: 5. CDR3 size: 17 residues. CDR3 nucleotides: TGTGCCAGCAGTTTTACTAGCGGGGGGCTGGGCACAGATACGCAGTATTTT. This sequence encodes CASSFTSGGLGTDTQYF.

This rearrangement joins TRBV11-3 to TRBJ2-7; possible D gene TRBD2, 6 bases. Germline V CDR1 and CDR2: SGHNT, YENEEA. The CDR3 is 15 residues long. The V and J ends lost 3 bases and 2 bases respectively, with 14 bases between them. The CDR3 is CASSFDAGSPYEQYF. The CDR3 bases are TGTGCCAGCAGCTTTGATGCGGGGTCCCCCTACGAGCAGTACTTC.

This clonotype was seen more than once but under ten times. The rearrangement joins TRBV29-1 to TRBJ2-7; weak D call: TRBD1 (6 bases). Germline loops: CDR1 SQVTM, CDR2 ANQGSEA. V was clipped by 3 bases and J by 0 bases, with 9 bases between them. The CDR3 has 13 amino acids. The CDR3: CSVDSGASYEQYF. The CDR3 DNA sequence: TGCAGCGTTGACTCAGGGGCCTCCTACGAGCAGTACTTC.